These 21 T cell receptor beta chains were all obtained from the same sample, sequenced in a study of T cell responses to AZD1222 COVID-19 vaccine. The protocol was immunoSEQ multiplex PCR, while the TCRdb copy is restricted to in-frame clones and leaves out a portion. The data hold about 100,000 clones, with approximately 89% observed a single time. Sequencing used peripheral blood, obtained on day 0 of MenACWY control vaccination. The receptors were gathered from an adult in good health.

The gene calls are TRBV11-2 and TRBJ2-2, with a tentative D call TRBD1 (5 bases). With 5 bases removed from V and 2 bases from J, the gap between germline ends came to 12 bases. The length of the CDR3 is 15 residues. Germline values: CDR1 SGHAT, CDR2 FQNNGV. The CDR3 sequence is CASSQRGSNTGELFF. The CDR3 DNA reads TGTGCCAGCAGCCAAAGGGGCAGTAACACCGGGGAGCTGTTTTTT.

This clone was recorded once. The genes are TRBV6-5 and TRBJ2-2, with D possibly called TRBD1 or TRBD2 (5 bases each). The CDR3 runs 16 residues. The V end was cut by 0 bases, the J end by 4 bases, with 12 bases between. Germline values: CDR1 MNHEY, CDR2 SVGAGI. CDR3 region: CASSYSRQRGTGELFF. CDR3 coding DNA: TGTGCCAGCAGTTACTCAAGACAGAGGGGCACCGGGGAGCTGTTTTTT.

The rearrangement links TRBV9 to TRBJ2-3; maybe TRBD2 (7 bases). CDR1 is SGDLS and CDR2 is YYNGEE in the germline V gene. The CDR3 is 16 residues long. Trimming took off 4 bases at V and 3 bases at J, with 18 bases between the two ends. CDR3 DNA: TGTGCCAGCAGCCCCCTAGGGGGGGGGCTGACAGATACGCAGTATTTT. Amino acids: CASSPLGGGLTDTQYF.

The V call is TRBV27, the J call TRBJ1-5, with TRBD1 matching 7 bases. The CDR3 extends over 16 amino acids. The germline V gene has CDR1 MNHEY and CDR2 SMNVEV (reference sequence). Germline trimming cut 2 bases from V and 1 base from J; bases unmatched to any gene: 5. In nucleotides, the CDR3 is TGTGCCAGCAGTTTAACCGGGACAGACAGCAATCAGCCCCAGCATTTT. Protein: CASSLTGTDSNQPQHF.

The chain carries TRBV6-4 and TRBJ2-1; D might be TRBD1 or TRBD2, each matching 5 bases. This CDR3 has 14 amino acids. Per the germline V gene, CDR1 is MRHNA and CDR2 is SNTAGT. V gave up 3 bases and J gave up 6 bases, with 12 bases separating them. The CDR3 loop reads CASSDGSGTNEQFF. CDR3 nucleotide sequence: TGTGCCAGCAGTGATGGTTCAGGGACCAATGAGCAGTTCTTC.

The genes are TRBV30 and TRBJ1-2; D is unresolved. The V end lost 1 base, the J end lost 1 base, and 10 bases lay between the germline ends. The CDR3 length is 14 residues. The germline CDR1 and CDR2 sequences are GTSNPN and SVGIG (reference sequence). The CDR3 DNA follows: TGTGCCTGGAGTGAGACTGAAGATAACTATGGCTACACCTTC. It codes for CAWSETEDNYGYTF.

The CDR3 DNA follows: TGTGCCAGCAGTTTACCAGGGGGCGCTTACTATGGCTACACCTTC. Its protein is CASSLPGGAYYGYTF. This sequence joins TRBV28 and TRBJ1-2; TRBD1 matches 8 bases. CDR3 length: 15 residues. V lost 2 bases and J lost 3; bases outside the gene matches: 5. Germline V gene data show CDR1 as MDHEN and CDR2 as SYDVKM.

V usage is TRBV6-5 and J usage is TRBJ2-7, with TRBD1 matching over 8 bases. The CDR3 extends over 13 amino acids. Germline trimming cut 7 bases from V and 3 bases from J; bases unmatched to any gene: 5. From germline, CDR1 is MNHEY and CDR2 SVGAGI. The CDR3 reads CASTRGQGYEQYF. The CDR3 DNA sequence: TGTGCCAGCACCCGAGGACAGGGCTACGAGCAGTACTTC.

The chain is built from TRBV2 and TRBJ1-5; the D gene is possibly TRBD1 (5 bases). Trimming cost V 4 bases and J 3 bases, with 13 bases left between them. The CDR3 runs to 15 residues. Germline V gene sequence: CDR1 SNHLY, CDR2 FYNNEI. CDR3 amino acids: CASSGGNLHNQPQHF. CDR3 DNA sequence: TGTGCCAGCAGTGGGGGGAACCTACACAATCAGCCCCAGCATTTT.

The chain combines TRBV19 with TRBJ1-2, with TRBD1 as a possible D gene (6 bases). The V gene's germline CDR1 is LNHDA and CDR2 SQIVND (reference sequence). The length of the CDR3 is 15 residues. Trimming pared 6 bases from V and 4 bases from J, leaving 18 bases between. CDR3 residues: CASSHPREGVYGYTF. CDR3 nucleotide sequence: TGTGCCAGTAGCCATCCCAGGGAGGGGGTCTATGGCTACACCTTC.

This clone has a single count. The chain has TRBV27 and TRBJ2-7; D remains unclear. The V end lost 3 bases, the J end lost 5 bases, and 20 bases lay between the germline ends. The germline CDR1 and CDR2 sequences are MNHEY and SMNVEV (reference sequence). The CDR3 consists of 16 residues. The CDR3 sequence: CASSFGPEGRIHEQYF. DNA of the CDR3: TGTGCCAGCAGTTTTGGCCCCGAAGGGCGGATCCACGAGCAGTACTTC.

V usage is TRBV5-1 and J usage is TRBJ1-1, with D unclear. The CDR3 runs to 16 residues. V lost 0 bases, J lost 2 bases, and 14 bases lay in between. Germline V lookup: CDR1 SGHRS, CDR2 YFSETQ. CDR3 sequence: CASSLARREGNTEAFF. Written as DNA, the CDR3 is TGCGCCAGCAGCTTGGCCCGCAGAGAGGGAAACACTGAAGCTTTCTTT.

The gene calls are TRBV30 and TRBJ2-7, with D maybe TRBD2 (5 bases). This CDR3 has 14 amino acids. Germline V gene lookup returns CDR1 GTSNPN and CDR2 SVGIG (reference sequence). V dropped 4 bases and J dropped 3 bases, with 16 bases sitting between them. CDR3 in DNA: TGTGCCTGGACCGGGGTCTCCGCGGGCTACGAGCAGTACTTC. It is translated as CAWTGVSAGYEQYF.

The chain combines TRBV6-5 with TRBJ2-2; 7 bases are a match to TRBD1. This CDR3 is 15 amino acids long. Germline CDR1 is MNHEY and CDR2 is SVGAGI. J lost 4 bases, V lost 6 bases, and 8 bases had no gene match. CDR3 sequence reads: CASRLDRVRTGELFF. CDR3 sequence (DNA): TGTGCCAGCAGGCTTGACAGGGTTCGCACCGGGGAGCTGTTTTTT.

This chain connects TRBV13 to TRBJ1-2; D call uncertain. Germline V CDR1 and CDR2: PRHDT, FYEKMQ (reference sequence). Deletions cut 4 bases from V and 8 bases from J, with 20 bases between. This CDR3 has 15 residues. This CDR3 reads CASSSSRTPARGYTF. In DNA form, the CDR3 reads TGTGCCAGCAGCTCTAGTAGGACGCCTGCTAGAGGCTACACCTTC.

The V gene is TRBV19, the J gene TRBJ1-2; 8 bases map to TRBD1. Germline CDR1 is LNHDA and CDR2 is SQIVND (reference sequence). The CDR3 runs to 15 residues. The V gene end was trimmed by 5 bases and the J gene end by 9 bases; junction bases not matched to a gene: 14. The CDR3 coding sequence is TGTGCCAGTAGTTCCACCGGACAGGGAGGTCGGCGCTACACCTTC. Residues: CASSSTGQGGRRYTF.

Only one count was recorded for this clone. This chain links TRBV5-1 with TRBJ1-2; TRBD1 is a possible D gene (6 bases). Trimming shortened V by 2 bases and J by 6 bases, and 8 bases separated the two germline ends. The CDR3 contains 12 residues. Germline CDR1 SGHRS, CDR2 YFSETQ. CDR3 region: CASSLGGDGYTF. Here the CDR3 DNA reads TGCGCCAGCAGCTTAGGGGGAGATGGCTACACCTTC.

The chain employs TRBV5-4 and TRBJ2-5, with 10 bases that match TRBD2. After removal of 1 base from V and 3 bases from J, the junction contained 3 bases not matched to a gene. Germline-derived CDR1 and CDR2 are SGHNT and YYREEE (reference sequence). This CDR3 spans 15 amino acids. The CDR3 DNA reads TGTGCCAGCAGCTTGCGCCTAGCGGGGGAAGAGACCCAGTACTTC. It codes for CASSLRLAGEETQYF. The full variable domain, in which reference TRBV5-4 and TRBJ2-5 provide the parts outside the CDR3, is ETGVTQSPTHLIKTRGQQVTLRCSSQSGHNTVSWYQQALGQGPQFIFQYYREEENGRGNFPPRFSGLQFPNYSSELNVNALELDDSALYLCASSLRLAGEETQYFGPGTRLLVL.

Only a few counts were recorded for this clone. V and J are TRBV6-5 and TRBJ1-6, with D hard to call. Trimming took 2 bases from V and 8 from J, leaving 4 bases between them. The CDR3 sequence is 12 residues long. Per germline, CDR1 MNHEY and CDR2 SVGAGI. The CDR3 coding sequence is TGTGCCAGCAGTTACGGGGATTCACCCCTCCACTTT. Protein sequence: CASSYGDSPLHF.

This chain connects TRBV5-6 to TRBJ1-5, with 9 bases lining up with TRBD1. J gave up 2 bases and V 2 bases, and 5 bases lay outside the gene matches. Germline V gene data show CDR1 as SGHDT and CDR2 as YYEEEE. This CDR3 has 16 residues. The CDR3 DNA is TGTGCCAGCAGCTTAGGGACAGGGCTGCGCAATCAGCCCCAGCATTTT. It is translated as CASSLGTGLRNQPQHF.

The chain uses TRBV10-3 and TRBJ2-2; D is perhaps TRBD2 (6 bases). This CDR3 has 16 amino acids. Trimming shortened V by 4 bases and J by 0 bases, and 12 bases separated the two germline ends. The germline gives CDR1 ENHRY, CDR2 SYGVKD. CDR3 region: CAISGGGSANTGELFF. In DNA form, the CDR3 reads TGTGCCATCAGTGGGGGAGGTAGCGCGAACACCGGGGAGCTGTTTTTT.